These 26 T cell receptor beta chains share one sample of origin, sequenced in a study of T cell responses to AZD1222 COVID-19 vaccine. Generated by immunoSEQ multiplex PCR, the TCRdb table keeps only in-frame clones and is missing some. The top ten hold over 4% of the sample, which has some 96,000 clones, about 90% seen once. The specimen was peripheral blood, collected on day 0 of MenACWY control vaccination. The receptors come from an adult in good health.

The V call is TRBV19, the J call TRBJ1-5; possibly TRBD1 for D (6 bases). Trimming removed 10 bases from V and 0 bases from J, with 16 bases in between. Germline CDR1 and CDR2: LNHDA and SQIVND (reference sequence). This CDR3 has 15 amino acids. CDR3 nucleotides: TGTGCCACAGGGGCCCTCCACTATAGCAATCAGCCCCAGCATTTT. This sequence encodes CATGALHYSNQPQHF.

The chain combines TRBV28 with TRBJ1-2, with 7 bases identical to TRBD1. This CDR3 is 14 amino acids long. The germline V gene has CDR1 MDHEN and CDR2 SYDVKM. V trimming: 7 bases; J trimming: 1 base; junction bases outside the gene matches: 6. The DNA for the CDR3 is TGTGCCAGCATCGAGGGACAGCATAACTATGGCTACACCTTC. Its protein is CASIEGQHNYGYTF.

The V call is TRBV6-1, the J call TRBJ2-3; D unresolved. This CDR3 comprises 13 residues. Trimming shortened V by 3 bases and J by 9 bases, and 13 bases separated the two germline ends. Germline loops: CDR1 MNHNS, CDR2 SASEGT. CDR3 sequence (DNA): TGTGCCAGCAGTGAGCTGGCTCTTAGGACGCAGTATTTT. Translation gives CASSELALRTQYF.

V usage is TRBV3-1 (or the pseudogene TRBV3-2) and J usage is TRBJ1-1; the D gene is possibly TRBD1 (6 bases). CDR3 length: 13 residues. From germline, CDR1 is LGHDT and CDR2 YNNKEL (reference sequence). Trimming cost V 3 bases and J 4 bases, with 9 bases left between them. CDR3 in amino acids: CASSQEGGTEAFF. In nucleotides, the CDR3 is TGTGCCAGCAGCCAGGAAGGGGGCACTGAAGCTTTCTTT.

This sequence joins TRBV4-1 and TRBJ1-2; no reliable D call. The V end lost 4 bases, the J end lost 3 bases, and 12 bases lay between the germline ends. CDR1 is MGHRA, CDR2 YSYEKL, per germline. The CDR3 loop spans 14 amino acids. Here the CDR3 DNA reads TGCGCCAGCAGCCCTCAGCGGCTCTACTATGGCTACACCTTC. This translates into CASSPQRLYYGYTF.

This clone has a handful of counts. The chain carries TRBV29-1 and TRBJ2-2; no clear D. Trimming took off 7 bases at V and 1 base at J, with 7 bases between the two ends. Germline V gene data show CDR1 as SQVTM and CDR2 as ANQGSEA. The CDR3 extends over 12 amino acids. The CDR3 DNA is TGCAGCGGATCGAAGAACACCGGGGAGCTGTTTTTT. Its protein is CSGSKNTGELFF.

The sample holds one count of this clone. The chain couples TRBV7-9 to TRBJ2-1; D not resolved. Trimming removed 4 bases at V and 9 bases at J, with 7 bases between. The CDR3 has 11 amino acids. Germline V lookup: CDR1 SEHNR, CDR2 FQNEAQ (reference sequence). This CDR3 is CASSSGFEQFF. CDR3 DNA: TGTGCCAGCAGCTCGGGTTTTGAGCAGTTCTTC.

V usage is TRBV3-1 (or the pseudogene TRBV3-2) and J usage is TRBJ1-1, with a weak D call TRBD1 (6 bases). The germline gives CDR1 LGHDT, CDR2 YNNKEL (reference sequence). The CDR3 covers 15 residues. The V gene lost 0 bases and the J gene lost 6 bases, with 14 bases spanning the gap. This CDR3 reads CASSQDQGRRAEAFF. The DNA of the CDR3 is TGTGCCAGCAGCCAAGATCAGGGGCGAAGGGCTGAAGCTTTCTTT.

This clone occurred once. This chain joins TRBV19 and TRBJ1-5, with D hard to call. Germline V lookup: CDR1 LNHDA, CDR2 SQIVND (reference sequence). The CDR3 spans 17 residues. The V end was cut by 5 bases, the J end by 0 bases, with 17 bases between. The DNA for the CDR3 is TGTGCCAGTAGTCGTTGGGAATACCCTCCTAGCAATCAGCCCCAGCATTTT. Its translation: CASSRWEYPPSNQPQHF.

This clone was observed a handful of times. This CDR3 is CASSDSKVLNYGYTF. CDR3 nucleotide sequence: TGTGCCAGCAGTGATAGTAAGGTCCTAAACTATGGCTACACCTTC. The V and J genes are TRBV6-1 and TRBJ1-2; D is ambiguous. The V gene's germline CDR1 is MNHNS and CDR2 SASEGT. This CDR3 has 15 residues. V lost 3 bases and J 2 bases, leaving 13 bases between the germline ends.

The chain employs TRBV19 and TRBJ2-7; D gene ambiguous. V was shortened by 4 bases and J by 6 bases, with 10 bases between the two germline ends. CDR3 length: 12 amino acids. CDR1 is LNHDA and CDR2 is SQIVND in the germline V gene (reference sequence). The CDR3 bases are TGTGCCAGTAGTAGGGCCGGGTCCGAGCAGTACTTC. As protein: CASSRAGSEQYF.

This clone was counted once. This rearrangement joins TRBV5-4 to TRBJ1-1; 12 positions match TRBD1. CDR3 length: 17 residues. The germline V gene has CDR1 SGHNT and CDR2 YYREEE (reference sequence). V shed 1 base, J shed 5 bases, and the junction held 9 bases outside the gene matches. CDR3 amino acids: CASSLLGQGAIWTEAFF. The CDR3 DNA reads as TGTGCCAGCAGCTTGTTGGGACAGGGGGCGATATGGACTGAAGCTTTCTTT.

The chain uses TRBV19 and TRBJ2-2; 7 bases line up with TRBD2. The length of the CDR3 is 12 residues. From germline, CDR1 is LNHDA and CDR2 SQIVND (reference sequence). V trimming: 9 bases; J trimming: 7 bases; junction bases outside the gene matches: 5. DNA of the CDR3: TGTGCCAGCGGACTAGTCGGCGGGGAGCTGTTTTTT. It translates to CASGLVGGELFF.

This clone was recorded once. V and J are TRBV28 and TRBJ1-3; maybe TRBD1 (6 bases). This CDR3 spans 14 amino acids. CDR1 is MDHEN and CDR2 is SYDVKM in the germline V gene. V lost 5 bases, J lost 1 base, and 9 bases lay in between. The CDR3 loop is CASSIGTSGNTIYF. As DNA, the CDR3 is TGTGCCAGCAGTATCGGGACATCTGGAAACACCATATATTTT.

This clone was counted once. In DNA form, the CDR3 reads TGTGCCAGCAGCCTGGACACCACCTACGAGCAGTACTTC. This gives the protein CASSLDTTYEQYF. The chain employs TRBV5-8 and TRBJ2-7; D is perhaps TRBD1 (5 bases). Looked up from germline, CDR1 is SGHTS and CDR2 is YDEGEE. This CDR3 has 13 amino acids. The germline V and J ends were trimmed by 4 bases and 2 bases, with 10 bases remaining between them.

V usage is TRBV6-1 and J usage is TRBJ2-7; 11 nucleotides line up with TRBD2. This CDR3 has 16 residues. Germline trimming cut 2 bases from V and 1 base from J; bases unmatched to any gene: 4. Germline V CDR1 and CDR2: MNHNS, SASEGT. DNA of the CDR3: TGTGCCAGCAGTGAACGGGCTAGCGGGGGGTCCTACGAGCAGTACTTC. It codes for CASSERASGGSYEQYF.

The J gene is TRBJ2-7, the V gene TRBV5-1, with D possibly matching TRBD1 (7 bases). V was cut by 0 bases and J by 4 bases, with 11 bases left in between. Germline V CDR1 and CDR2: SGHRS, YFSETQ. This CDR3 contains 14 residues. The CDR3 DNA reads TGCGCCAGCAGCTTGGATGCAGGGGGGTACGAGCAGTACTTC. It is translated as CASSLDAGGYEQYF.

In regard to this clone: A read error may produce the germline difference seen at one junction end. The CDR3 sequence is CASSPSLQKGAF. CDR3 bases: TGTGCCAGCAGTCCTTCTCTGCAAAAGGGGGCCTTC. The genes are TRBV2 and TRBJ1-2; weak D call: TRBD1 (6 bases). The CDR3 has 12 amino acids. Germline CDR1 reads SNHLY; CDR2 reads FYNNEI.

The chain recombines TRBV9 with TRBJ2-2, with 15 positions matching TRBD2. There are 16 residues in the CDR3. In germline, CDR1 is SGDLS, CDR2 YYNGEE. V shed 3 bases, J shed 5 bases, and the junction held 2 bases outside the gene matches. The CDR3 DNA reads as TGTGCCAGCAGCGAGGGACTAGCGGGAGGAACCGGGGAGCTGTTTTTT. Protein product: CASSEGLAGGTGELFF.

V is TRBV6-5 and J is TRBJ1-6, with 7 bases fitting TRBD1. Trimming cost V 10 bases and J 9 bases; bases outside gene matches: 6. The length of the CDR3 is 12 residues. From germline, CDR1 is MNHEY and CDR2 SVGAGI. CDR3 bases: TGTGCCACTTTACAGGGGAGTTCACCCCTCCACTTT. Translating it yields CATLQGSSPLHF.

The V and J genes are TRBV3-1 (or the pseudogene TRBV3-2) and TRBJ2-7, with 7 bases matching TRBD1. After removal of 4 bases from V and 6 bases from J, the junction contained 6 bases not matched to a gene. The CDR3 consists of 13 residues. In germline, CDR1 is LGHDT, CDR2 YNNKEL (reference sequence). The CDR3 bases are TGTGCCAGCAGCCGAGGACAGGCCGGCGAGCAGTACTTC. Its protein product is CASSRGQAGEQYF.

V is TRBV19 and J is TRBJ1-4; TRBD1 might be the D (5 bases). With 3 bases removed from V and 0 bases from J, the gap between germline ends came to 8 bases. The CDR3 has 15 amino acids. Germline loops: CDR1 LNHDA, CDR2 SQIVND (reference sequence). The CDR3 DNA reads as TGTGCCAGTAGTATCGGGGGAACAACTAATGAAAAACTGTTTTTT. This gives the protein CASSIGGTTNEKLFF.

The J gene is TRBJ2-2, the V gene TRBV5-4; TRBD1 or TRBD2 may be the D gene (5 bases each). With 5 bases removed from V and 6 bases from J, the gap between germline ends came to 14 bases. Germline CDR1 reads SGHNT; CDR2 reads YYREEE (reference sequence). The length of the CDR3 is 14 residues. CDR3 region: CASRSGTSSGELFF. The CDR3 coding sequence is TGTGCCAGCAGATCCGGGACCAGCTCCGGGGAGCTGTTTTTT.

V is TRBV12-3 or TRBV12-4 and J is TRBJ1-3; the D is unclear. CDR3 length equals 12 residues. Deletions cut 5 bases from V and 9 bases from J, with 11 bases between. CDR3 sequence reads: CASSRTSGTIYF. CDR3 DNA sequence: TGTGCCAGCAGTCGAACCTCTGGCACCATATATTTT.

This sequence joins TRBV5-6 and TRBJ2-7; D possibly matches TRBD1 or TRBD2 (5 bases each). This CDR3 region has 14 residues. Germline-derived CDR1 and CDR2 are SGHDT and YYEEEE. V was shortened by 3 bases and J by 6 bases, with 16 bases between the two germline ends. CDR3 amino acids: CASSSGTGLVEQYF. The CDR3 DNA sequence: TGTGCCAGCAGCTCTGGTACGGGGCTAGTCGAGCAGTACTTC.

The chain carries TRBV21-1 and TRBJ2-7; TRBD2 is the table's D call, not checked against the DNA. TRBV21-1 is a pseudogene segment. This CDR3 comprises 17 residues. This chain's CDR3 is CASSKNTSGSGPGEQYF. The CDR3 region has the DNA TGTGCCAGCAGCAAAAATACTAGCGGGTCGGGACCGGGGGAGCAGTACTTC.